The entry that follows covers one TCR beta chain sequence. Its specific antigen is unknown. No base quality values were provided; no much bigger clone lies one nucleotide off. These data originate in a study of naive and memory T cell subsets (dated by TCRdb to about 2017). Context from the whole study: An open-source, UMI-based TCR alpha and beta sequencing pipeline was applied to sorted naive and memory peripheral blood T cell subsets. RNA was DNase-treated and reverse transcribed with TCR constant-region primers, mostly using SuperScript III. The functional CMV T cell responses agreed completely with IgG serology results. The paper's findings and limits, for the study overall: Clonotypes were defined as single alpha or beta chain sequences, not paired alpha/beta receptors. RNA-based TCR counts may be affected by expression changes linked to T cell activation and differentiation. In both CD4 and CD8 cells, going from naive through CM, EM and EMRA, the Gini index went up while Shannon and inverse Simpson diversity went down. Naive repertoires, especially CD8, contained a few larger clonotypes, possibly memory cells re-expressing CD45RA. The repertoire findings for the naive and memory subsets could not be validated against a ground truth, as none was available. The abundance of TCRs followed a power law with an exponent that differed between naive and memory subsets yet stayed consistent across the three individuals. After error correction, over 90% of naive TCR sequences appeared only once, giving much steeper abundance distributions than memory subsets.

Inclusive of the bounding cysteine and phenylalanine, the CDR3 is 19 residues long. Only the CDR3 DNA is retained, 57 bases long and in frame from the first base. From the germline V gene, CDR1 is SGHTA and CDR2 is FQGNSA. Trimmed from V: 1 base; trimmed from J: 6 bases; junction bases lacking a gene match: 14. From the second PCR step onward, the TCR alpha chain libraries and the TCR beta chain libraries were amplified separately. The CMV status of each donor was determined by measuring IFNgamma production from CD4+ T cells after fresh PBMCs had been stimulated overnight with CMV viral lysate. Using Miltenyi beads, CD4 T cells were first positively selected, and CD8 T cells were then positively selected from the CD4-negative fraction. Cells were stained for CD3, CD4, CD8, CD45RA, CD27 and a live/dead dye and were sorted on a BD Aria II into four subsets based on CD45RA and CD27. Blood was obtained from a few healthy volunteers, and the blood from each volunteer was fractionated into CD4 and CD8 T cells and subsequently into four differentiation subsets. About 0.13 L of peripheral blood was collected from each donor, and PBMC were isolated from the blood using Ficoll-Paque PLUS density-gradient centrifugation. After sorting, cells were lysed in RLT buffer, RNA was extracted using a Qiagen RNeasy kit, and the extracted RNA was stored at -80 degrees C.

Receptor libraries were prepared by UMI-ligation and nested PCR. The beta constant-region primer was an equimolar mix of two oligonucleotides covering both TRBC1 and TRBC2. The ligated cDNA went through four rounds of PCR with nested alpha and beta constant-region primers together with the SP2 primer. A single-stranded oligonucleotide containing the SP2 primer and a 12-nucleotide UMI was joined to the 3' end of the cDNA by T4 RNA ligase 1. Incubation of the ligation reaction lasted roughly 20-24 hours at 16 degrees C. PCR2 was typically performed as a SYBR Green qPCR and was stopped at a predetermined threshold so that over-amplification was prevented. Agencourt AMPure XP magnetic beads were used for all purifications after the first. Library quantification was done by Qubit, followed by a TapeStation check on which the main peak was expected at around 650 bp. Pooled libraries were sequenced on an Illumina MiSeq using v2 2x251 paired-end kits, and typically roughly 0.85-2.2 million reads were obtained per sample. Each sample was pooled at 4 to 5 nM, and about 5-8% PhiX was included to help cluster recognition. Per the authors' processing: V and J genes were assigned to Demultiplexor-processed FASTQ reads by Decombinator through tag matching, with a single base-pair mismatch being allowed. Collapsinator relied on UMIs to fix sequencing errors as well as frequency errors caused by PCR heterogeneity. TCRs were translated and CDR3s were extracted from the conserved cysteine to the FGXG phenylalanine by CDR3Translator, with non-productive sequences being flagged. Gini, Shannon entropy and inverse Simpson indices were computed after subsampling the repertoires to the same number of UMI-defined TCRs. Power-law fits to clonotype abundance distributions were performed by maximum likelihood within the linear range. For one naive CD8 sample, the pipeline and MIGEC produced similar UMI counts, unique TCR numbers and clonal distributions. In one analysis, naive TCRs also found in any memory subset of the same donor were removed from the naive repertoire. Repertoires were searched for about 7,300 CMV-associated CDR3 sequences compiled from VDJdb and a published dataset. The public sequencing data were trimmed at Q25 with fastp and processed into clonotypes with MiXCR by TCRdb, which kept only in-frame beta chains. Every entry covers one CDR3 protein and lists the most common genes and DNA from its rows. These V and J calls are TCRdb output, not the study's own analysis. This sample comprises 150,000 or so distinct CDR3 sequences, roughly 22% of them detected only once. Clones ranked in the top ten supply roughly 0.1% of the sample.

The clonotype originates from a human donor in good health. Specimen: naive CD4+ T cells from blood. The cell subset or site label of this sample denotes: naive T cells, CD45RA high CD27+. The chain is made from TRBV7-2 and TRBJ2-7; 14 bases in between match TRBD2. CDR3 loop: CASSLVQGGLAGARPEQYF. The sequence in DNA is TGTGCCAGCAGCTTAGTTCAGGGGGGACTAGCGGGAGCTAGGCCCGAGCAGTACTTC.